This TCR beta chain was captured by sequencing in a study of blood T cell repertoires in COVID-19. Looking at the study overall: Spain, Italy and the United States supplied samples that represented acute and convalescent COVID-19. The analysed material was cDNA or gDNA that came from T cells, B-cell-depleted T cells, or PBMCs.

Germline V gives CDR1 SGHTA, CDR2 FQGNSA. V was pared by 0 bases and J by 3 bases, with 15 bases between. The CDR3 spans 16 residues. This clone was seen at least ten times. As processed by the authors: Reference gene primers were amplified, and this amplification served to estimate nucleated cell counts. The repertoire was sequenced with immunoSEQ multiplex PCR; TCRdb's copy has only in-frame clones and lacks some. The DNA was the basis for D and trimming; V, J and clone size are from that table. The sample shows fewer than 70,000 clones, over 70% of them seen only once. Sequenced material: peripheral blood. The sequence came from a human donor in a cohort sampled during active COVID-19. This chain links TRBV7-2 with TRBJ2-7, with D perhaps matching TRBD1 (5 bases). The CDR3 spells CASSLALGRANYEQYF. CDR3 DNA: TGTGCCAGCAGCTTAGCGCTCGGCAGGGCTAACTACGAGCAGTACTTC.